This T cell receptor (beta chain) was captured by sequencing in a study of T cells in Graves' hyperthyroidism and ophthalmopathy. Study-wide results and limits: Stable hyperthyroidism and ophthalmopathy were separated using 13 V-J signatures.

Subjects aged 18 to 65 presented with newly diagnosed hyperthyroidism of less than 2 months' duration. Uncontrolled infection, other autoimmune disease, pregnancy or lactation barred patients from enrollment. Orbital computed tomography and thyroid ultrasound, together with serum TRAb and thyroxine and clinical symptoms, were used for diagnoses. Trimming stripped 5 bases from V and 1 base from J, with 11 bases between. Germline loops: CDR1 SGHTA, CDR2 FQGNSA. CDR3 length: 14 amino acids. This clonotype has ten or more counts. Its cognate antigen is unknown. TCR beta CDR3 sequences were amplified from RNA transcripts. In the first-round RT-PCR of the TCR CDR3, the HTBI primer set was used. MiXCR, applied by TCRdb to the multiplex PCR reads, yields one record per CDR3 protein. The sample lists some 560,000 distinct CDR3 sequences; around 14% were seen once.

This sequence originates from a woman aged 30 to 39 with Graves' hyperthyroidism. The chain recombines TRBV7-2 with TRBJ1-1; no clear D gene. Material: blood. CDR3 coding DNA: TGTGCCAGCAGCCTCGCAGTACGGAACACTGAAGCTTTCTTT. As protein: CASSLAVRNTEAFF.